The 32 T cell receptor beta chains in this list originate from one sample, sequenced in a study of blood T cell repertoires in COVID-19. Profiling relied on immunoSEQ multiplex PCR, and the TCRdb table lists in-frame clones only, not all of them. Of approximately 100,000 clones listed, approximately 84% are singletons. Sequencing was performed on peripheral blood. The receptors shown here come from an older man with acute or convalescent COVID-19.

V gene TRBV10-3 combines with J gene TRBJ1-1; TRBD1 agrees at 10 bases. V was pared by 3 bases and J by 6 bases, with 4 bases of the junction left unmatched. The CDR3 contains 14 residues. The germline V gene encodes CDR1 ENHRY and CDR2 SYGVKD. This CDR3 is CAISEIDRGPEAFF. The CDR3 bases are TGTGCCATCAGTGAAATCGACAGGGGGCCTGAAGCTTTCTTT.

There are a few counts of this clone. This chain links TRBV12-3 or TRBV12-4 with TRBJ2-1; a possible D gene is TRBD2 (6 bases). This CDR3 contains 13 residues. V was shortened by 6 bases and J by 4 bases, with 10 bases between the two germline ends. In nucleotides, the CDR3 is TGTGCCAGCAGCCGGGGGAGTTACAATGAGCAGTTCTTC. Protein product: CASSRGSYNEQFF.

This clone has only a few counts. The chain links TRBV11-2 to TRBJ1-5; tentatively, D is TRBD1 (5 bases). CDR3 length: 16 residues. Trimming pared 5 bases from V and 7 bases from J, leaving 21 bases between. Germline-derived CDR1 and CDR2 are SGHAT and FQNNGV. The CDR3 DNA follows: TGTGCCAGCAGCCGAGGACAAGGGATGGCGAGGCAGCCCCAGCATTTT. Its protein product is CASSRGQGMARQPQHF.

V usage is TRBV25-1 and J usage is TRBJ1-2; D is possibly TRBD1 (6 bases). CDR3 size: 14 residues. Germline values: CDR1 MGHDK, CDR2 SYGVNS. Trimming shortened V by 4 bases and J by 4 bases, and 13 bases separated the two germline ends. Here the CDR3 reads CASSGQAVSYGYTF. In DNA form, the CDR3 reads TGTGCCAGCAGTGGACAGGCCGTGAGCTATGGCTACACCTTC.

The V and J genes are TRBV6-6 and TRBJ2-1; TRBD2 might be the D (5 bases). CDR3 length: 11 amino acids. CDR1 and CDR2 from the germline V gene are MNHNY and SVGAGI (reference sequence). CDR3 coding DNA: TGTTTAGCGCCTACCTACAATGAGCAGTTCTTC. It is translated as CLAPTYNEQFF.

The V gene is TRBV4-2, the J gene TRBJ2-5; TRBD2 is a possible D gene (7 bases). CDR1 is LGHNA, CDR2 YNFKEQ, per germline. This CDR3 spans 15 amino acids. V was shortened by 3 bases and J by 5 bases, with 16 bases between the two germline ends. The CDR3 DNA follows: TGTGCCAGCAGCCAGGGAGGGGGGGCCGTGGAGACCCAGTACTTC. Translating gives CASSQGGGAVETQYF.

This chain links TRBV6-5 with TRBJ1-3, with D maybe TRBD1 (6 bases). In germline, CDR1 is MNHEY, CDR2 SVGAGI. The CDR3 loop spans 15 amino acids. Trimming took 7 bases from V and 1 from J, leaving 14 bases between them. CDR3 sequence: CASNRQVFSGNTIYF. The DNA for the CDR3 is TGTGCCAGCAACCGACAGGTTTTTTCTGGAAACACCATATATTTT.

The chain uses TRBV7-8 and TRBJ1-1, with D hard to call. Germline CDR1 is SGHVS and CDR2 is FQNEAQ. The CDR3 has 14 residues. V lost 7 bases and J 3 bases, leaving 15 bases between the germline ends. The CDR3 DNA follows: TGTGCCAGCACCCGTAAGACTCAGTACACTGAAGCTTTCTTT. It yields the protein CASTRKTQYTEAFF.

The CDR3 reads CATSAGINTGELFF. The CDR3 DNA is TGTGCCACCAGCGCAGGGATAAACACCGGGGAGCTGTTTTTT. The genes are TRBV24-1 and TRBJ2-2, with D possibly matching TRBD1 (5 bases). The CDR3 sequence is 14 residues long. V was pared by 7 bases and J by 2 bases, with 10 bases between. Germline CDR1 reads KGHDR; CDR2 reads SFDVKD.

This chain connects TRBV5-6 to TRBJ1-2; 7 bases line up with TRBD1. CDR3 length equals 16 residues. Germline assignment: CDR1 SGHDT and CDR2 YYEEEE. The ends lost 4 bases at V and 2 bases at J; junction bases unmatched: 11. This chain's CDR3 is CASSIFDRAENYGYTF. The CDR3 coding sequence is TGTGCCAGCAGCATTTTTGACAGGGCGGAGAACTATGGCTACACCTTC.

CDR3 DNA sequence: TGCGCCAGCAGCTTGCTCGTCAGCGAGGACTACACCTTC. Residues: CASSLLVSEDYTF. The V and J genes are TRBV5-1 and TRBJ1-2; D is unclear. Germline CDR1 is SGHRS and CDR2 is YFSETQ. The germline V and J ends were trimmed by 1 base and 10 bases, with 14 bases remaining between them. This CDR3 is built from 13 residues.

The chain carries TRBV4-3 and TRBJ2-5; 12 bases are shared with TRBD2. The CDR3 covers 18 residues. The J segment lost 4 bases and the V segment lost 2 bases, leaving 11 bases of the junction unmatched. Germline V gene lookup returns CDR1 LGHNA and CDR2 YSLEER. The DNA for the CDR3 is TGCGCCAGCAGCCAACTAGCGGGAGGGCCCGACATGGGAGAGACCCAGTACTTC. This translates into CASSQLAGGPDMGETQYF.

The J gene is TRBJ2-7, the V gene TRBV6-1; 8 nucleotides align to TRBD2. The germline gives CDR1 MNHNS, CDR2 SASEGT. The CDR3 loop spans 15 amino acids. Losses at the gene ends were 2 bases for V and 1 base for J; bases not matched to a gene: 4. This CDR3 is CASSEPGLVSYEQYF. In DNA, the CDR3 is TGTGCCAGCAGTGAACCGGGACTAGTATCCTACGAGCAGTACTTC.

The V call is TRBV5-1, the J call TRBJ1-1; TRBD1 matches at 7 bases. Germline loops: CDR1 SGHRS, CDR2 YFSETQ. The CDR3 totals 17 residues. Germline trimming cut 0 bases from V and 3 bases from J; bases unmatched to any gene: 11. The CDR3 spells CASSLGRTGDGDTEAFF. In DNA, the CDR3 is TGCGCCAGCAGCTTGGGGAGGACAGGAGATGGGGACACTGAAGCTTTCTTT.

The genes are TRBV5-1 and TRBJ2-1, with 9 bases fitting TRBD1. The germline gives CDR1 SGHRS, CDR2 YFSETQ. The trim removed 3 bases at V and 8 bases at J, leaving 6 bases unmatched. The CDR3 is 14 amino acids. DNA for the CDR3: TGCGCCAGCAGCTCGATGACAGGGGGGGATGAGCAGTTCTTC. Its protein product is CASSSMTGGDEQFF.

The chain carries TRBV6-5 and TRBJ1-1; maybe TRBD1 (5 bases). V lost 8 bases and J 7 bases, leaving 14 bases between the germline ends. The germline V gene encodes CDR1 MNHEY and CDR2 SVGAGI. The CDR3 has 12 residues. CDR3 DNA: TGTGCCAGCGAAAAGGGGCAGCTTGAAGCTTTCTTT. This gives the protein CASEKGQLEAFF.

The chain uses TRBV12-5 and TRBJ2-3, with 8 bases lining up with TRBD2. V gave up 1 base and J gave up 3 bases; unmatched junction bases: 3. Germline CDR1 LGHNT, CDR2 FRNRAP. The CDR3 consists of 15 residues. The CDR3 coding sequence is TGTGCTAGTGGTTTGGGTAGCGGGGCGACAGATACGCAGTATTTT. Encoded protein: CASGLGSGATDTQYF.

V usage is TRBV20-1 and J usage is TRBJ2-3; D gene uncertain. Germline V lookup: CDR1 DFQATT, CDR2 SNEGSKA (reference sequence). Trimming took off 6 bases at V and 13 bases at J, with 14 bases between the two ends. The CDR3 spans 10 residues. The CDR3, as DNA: TGCAGTGCAGCCGCGGAGAAGGAGTATTTT. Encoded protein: CSAAAEKEYF.

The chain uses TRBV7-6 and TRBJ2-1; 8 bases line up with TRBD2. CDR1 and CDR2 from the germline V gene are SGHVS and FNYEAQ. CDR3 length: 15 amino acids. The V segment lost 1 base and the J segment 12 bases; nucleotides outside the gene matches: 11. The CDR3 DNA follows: TGTGCCAGCAGCTTAGTACGGGAGGGCCTCTCGGTGCAGTTCTTC. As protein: CASSLVREGLSVQFF.

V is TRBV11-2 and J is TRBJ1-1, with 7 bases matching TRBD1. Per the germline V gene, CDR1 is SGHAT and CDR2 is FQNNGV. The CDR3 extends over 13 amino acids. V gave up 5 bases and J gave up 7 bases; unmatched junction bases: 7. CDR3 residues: CASSLTNRGEAFF. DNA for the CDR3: TGTGCCAGCAGCCTAACTAACAGGGGTGAAGCTTTCTTT.

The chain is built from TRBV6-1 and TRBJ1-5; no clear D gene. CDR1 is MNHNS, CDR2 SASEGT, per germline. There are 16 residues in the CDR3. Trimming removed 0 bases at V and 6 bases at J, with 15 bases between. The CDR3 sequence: CASSEAVGLGGQPQHF. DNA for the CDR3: TGTGCCAGCAGTGAAGCTGTAGGACTCGGAGGTCAGCCCCAGCATTTT.

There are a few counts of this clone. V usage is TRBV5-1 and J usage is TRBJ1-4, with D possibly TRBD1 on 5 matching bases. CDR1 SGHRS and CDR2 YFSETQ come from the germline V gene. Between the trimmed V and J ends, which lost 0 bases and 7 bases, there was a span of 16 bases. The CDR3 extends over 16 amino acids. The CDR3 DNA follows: TGCGCCAGCAGCTTGGAAGGGGCCAGGGATGGTGAAAAACTGTTTTTT. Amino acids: CASSLEGARDGEKLFF.

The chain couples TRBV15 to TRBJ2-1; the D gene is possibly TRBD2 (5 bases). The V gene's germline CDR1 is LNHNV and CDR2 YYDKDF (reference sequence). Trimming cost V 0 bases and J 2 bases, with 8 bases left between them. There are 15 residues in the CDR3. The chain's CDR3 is CATSREASPYNEQFF. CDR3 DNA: TGTGCCACCAGCAGAGAGGCTAGCCCCTACAATGAGCAGTTCTTC.

As DNA, the CDR3 is TGTGCCAGCAGCTTGGCAGGGGGTAGCTATGGCTACACCTTC. It specifies CASSLAGGSYGYTF. J is TRBJ1-2 and V is TRBV5-4; TRBD1 aligns across 7 bases. The CDR3 spans 14 residues. Germline loops: CDR1 SGHNT, CDR2 YYREEE (reference sequence). After removal of 0 bases from V and 4 bases from J, the junction contained 3 bases not matched to a gene. The full variable domain, its missing parts supplied by reference TRBV5-4 and TRBJ1-2, is ETGVTQSPTHLIKTRGQQVTLRCSSQSGHNTVSWYQQALGQGPQFIFQYYREEENGRGNFPPRFSGLQFPNYSSELNVNALELDDSALYLCASSLAGGSYGYTFGSGTRLTVV.

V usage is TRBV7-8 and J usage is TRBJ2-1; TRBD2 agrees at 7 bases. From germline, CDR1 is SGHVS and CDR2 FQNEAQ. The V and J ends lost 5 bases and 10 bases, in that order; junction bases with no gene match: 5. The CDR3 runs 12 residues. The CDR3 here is CASSPERGEQFF. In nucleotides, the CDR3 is TGTGCCAGCAGCCCCGAGCGGGGAGAGCAGTTCTTC.

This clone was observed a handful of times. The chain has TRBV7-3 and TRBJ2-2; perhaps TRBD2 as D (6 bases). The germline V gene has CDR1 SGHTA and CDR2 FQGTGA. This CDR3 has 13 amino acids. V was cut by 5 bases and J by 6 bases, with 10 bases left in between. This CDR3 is CASSRRLAGELFF. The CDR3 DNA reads TGTGCCAGCAGCCGCCGACTAGCCGGGGAGCTGTTTTTT. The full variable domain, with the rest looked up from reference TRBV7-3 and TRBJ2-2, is GAGVSQTPSNKVTEKGKYVELRCDPISGHTALYWYRQSLGQGPEFLIYFQGTGAADDSGLPNDRFFAVRPEGSVSTLKIQRTERGDSAVYLCASSRRLAGELFFGEGSRLTVL.

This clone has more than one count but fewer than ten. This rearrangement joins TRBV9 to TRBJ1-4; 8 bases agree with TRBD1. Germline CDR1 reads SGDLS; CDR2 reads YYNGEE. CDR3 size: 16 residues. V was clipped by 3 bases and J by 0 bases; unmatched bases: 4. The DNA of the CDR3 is TGTGCCAGCAGCGCGGGACAGGTAGCAACTAATGAAAAACTGTTTTTT. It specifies CASSAGQVATNEKLFF.

CDR3 nucleotides: TGTGCCAGCAGTTTTACAGGGGGCTCAAACGGTGAAGCTTTCTTT. It specifies CASSFTGGSNGEAFF. The V call is TRBV6-2 or TRBV6-3, the J call TRBJ1-1, with TRBD1 matching over 9 bases. Germline CDR1 MNHEY, CDR2 SVGEGT. V shed 4 bases and J 7 bases; nucleotides not matched to a gene: 10. This CDR3 has 15 residues.

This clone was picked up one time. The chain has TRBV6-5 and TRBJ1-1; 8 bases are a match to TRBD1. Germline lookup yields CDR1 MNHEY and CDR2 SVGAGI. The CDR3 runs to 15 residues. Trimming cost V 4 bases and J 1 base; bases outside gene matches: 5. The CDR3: CASSFQGAGNTEAFF. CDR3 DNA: TGTGCCAGCAGTTTCCAGGGGGCTGGGAACACTGAAGCTTTCTTT.

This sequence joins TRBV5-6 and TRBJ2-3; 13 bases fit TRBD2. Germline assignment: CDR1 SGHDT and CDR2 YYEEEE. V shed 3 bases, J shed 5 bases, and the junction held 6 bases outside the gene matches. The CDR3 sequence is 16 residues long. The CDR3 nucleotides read TGTGCCAGCAGCTCCACTAGCGGGAGGGCCATAGATACGCAGTATTTT. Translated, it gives CASSSTSGRAIDTQYF.

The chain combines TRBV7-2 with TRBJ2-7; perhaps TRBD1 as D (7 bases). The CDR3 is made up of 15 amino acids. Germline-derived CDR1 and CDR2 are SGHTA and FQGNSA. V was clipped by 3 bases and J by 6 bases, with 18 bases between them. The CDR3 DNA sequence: TGTGCCAGCAGCTTTTCGGCGGACAGGAGGGGCGAGCAGTACTTC. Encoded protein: CASSFSADRRGEQYF.

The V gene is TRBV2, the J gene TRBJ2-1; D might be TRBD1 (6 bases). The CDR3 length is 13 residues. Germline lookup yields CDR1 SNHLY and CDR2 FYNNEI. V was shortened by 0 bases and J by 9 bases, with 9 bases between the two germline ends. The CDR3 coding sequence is TGTGCCAGCAGTGAAGCGACAGGCACTGAGCAGTTCTTC. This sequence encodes CASSEATGTEQFF.